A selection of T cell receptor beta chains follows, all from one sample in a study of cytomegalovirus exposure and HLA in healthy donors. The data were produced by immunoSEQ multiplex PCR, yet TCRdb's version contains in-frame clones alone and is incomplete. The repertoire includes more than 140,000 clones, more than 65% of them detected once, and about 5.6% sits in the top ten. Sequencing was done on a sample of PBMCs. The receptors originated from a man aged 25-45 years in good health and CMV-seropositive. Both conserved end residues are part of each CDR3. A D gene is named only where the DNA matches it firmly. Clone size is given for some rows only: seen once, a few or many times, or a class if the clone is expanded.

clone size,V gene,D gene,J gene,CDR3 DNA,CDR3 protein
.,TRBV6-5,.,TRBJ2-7,TGTGCCAGCAGTTACTCGGACGGTGGGGCTTACGAGCAGTACTTC,CASSYSDGGAYEQYF
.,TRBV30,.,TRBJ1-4,TGTGCCTGGGGGTCCCCGCAGGGAAAACTGTTTTTT,CAWGSPQGKLFF
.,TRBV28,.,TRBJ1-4,TGTGCCAGCAGTTTCGGCAGGGTGCTGTTTTTT,CASSFGRVLFF
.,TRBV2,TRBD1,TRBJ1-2,TGTGCCAGCAGTCGACAGGGGGCTATTGGCTACACCTTC,CASSRQGAIGYTF
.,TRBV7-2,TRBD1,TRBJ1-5,TGTGCCAGCAGCTTAGCGGGACAGTTCAATTCTCAGCCCCAGCATTTT,CASSLAGQFNSQPQHF
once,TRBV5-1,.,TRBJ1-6,TGCGCCAGCAGCTTGCTGGTGCAGGGAAAATCACCCCTCCACTTT,CASSLLVQGKSPLHF
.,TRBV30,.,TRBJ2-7,TGTGCCTGGAGCTCTCAGGGTGCTGGGTCCTACGAGCAGTACTTC,CAWSSQGAGSYEQYF
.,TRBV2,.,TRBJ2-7,TGTGCCAGAGGAGGGCCGTATCTCGAGCAGTACTTC,CARGGPYLEQYF
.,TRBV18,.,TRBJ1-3,TGTGCCAGCTCACCAAGTTCATCCCGGAACACCATATATTTT,CASSPSSSRNTIYF
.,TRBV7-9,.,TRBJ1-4,TGTGCCAGCACCAACCCAGGGGACCCGGATGAAAAACTGTTTTTT,CASTNPGDPDEKLFF
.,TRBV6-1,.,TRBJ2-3,TGTGCCAGCACCCTTACTAGCATAGGCACAGATACGCAGTATTTT,CASTLTSIGTDTQYF
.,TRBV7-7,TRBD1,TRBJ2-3,TGTGCCAGCAGCTCCTACGACCGGGACAGTCGCACAGATACGCAGTATTTT,CASSSYDRDSRTDTQYF
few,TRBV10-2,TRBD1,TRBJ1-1,TGCGCCAGCAGTGATGGGACAGGGGTCGGCACTGAAGCTTTCTTT,CASSDGTGVGTEAFF
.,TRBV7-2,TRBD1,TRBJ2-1,TGTGCCAGCAGTTTAGCCTACAGGGGGCAGCCTAACCATGAGCAGTTCTTC,CASSLAYRGQPNHEQFF
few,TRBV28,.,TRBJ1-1,TGTGCCACTCGATTTGGAGACACTGAAGCTTTCTTT,CATRFGDTEAFF
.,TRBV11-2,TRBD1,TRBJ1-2,TGTGCCAGCAACCTTGACAGGGGCGATGGCTACACCTTC,CASNLDRGDGYTF
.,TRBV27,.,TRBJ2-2,TGTGCCAGCAGTTTAGGGCGACGGCAGGGGAGCACCGGGGAGCTGTTTTTT,CASSLGRRQGSTGELFF
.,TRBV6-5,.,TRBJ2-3,TGTGCCAGCAGCCTCATCGGGTTCACAGATACGCAGTATTTT,CASSLIGFTDTQYF
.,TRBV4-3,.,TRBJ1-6,TGCGCCAGCAGCCAAGACCCTCTGGGCGATTCACCCCTCCACTTT,CASSQDPLGDSPLHF
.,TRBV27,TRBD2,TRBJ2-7,TGTGCCACCAGGAAAACCGGGACTAGCTTCTACGAGCAGTACTTC,CATRKTGTSFYEQYF